The sequence of this T cell receptor beta chain was determined in a study of long-term antiretroviral therapy in people with HIV (dated by TCRdb to 2021 to 2024). For the study in its entirety: The earliest samples were collected approximately a decade before the 2015 WHO recommendation for immediate ART, a period when ART was typically delayed until CD4 counts fell. Of the roughly 31 participants with HIV, approximately twelve were female. No cross-contamination during QIAcube processing was shown when test extractions of a monoclonal T-cell line were performed alongside a few dozen polyclonal samples. A total of 150 to 200 cryopreserved PBMC samples were contributed to the cohort by 30 adults with confirmed HIV infection, with samples collected serially over a mean of roughly six years (range 1-12). A retrospective serial study tested whether ART initiation and durable HIV suppression were associated with changes in peripheral blood TRB repertoire composition and diversity.

Inclusion was restricted to participants for whom at least one PBMC sample before ART initiation and at least two post-ART samples were available. All participants with HIV were treated in the United States of America. Before DNA extraction, cryopreserved samples of about 0.95-11 million PBMC were thawed and then washed. At the time of the earliest PBMC sample, participants with HIV were aged between about 20 and 60 years. Each participant contributed PBMC samples from 1-4 timepoints before ART initiation and 2-8 timepoints after ART initiation, with a median of 7 samples. Serial HIV viral load, CD4+ T-cell count, ART history and demographic data were obtained for every participant. Genomic DNA was extracted from unsorted PBMC with a Qiagen kit on a QIAcube, with processing performed in batches of 12 samples. What the study reported, not specific to this receptor: Inferences about post-ART repertoire changes are limited because no data were available on ART adherence, viral resistance or therapy changes. The samples span the years 2004 to 2017, and the ART regimens used at that time may not be as effective as current regimens. Because pre-ART samples had limited cell numbers, profiling was done on unsorted PBMC rather than on sorted CD4+ and CD8+ T cells. Owing to limited PBMC availability, only the TCR beta chain was sequenced, without alpha chain pairing. Expanded TRB clones identified before ART initiation dominated the repertoire at all time points, although this dominance fluctuated and declined in many PLHIV after ART. CDR3 length ranges in HIV repertoires were narrower than in controls, and network structure suggested an antigen-experienced repertoire with only a slight naive shift after ART. ART initiation was associated with a significant increase in TRB diversity, but diversity stayed significantly below transplant donor controls even after long-term ART.

Sequencing of the TRB variable region was done with the immunoSEQ hsTCRB v3.0 assay at survey level resolution. The target sequencing depth for TRB was 40,000-50,000 T-cell genomes per sample. TRB libraries were pooled and sequenced on an Illumina MiSeq using a v3 150-cycle kit. The study's own analysis went as follows. Analysis of repertoires was carried out in R inside a reproducible Nextflow workflow spanning QC, data transformation and analysis. LymphoSeq2, an R package for AIRR-Seq data exploration, was used to implement custom analyses. A few samples yielding fewer than 5000 total TRB sequences were excluded, leaving 150 to 200 analyzed HIV repertoires. Among the 170 to 200 retained HIV repertoires, some 60 were collected before ART initiation and some 130 were collected after ART initiation. Each repertoire was downsampled to 5000 TRB nucleotide sequences, and summary statistics were averaged across 100 downsampling iterations. TRB sequences were retained for analysis only if CDR3 regions of at least seven amino acids were present. A Shannon entropy-derived clonality score and the Gini coefficient were used to measure diversity. Repertoire networks linked the top 5000 CDR3 amino acid sequences whenever two sequences differed by an edit distance of one. Antigen specificity groups and MHC restriction were predicted for TRB CDR3 amino acid sequences with GLIPH2. CDR3 amino acid sequences were matched against VDJdb and McPAS-TCR to flag known CMV, EBV, HIV or tissue antigen associations. Pre-ART, post-ART and control groups were compared with Wilcoxon signed-rank tests and Holm-Bonferroni correction. Entries here come from immuneACCESS through TCRdb and include only in-frame sequences with V and J called. Some clones fail to appear in such tables; in the studies checked, an unresolved V gene covers under half of the shortfall, and the cause of the remainder is unknown. D and trimming come from the DNA, and the V and J calls and clone size come from that table. The sample table shows tens of thousands of clones, and more than 70% are seen once. Of the sample, approximately 5.3% falls within the top ten clones.

To note about this clone: Its antigen is unknown. No quality values exist for individual bases; no much larger clone is one base distant.

Trimming removed 8 bases from V and 4 bases from J, leaving 12 bases between the germline ends. The CDR3 measures 13 amino acids from cysteine to phenylalanine. CDR3 DNA is the only sequence kept; it has 39 bases, read in frame from the first base. From the germline V gene, CDR1 is MNHEY and CDR2 is SVGAGI. The receptor chain draws on TRBV6-5 and TRBJ1-3; the best D guess is TRBD1, with 5 bases matching. The sequencing here drew on unsorted PBMCs, taken 3.1 years after starting antiretroviral therapy. This sequence was found in a woman between 50 and 59 years old with HIV. The CDR3 here reads CASHGGVGNTIYF. Here is the DNA: TGTGCCAGCCACGGGGGGGTCGGAAACACCATATATTTT.